This is a list of T cell receptor beta chains from one sample in a study of T cell changes during pregnancy in multiple sclerosis. The method was immunoSEQ multiplex PCR; TCRdb's version includes in-frame clones alone and lacks a portion of them. Of about 64,000 clones in the sample, about 96% were seen once. The sequenced sample was CD8+ T cells from peripheral blood mononuclear cells, obtained after pregnancy. Receptor source: a female donor with multiple sclerosis, enrolled in a pregnancy study. The CDR3 runs from the conserved cysteine through the conserved F or W. A D gene is named only where the DNA matches it firmly. Where a row states a size, it is once, few, many or the class of an expanded clone; other rows omit it.

CDR3	DNA	V	J	size	D
CASSLVLAGTYEQYF	TGTGCCAGCAGTTTGGTCCTAGCGGGGACCTACGAGCAGTACTTC	TRBV27	TRBJ2-7	-	TRBD2
CASIQQGGEKLFF	TGTGCCAGCATCCAACAGGGGGGAGAAAAACTGTTTTTT	TRBV28	TRBJ1-4	-	TRBD1
CASSTGQGMANEQFF	TGTGCCAGTAGTACCGGACAGGGGATGGCCAATGAGCAGTTCTTC	TRBV19	TRBJ2-1	-	TRBD1
CASSPPSETRVNNEQFF	TGTGCCAGCAGTCCACCCTCCGAGACTAGGGTAAACAATGAGCAGTTCTTC	TRBV28	TRBJ2-1	-	-
CASSLLGSGLVGEQYF	TGTGCCAGCAGTTTATTGGGCTCGGGACTAGTGGGCGAGCAGTACTTC	TRBV27	TRBJ2-7	-	TRBD2
CASSPFLTGREAFF	TGTGCCAGCAGTCCCTTCTTAACAGGGAGAGAAGCTTTCTTT	TRBV28	TRBJ1-1	-	-
CASSEWGVYNEQFF	TGTGCCAGCAGTGAATGGGGGGTCTACAATGAGCAGTTCTTC	TRBV25-1	TRBJ2-1	-	-
CASSPRTSAPNEQFF	TGTGCCAGCAGCCCCCGGACTAGCGCTCCCAATGAGCAGTTCTTC	TRBV6-5	TRBJ2-1	-	TRBD2
CASSGNREKLFF	TGTGCCAGCAGTGGGAACAGGGAGAAACTGTTTTTT	TRBV6-5	TRBJ1-4	-	-
CATSRSRDTGELFF	TGTGCCACCAGCAGATCCCGGGACACCGGGGAGCTGTTTTTT	TRBV15	TRBJ2-2	-	-
CASSPGLGSVTQYF	TGTGCCAGCAGTCCGGGACTAGGGAGTGTGACCCAGTACTTC	TRBV27	TRBJ2-5	-	TRBD2
CASSDYSGAYFYEQYF	TGTGCCAGCAGTGACTATTCAGGGGCCTACTTCTACGAGCAGTACTTC	TRBV6-1	TRBJ2-7	few	-
CASSINREHTF	TGTGCCAGTAGTATAAACAGGGAACACACCTTC	TRBV19	TRBJ1-2	-	-
CASSPQRRYTF	TGTGCCAGCAGCCCGCAGCGGCGCTACACCTTC	TRBV9	TRBJ1-2	-	-
CASSSTGNYGYTF	TGTGCCAGCAGTTCCACAGGTAACTATGGCTACACCTTC	TRBV6-5	TRBJ1-2	-	-
CASSLLAEQETQYF	TGTGCCAGCAGCTTACTAGCGGAACAAGAGACCCAGTACTTC	TRBV7-6	TRBJ2-5	-	TRBD2
CASSFEWGQGQPQHF	TGTGCCAGCAGTTTCGAGTGGGGGCAAGGTCAGCCCCAGCATTTT	TRBV28	TRBJ1-5	-	-
CASSLSGGEQYF	TGTGCCAGCAGCTTGTCCGGGGGCGAGCAGTACTTC	TRBV5-6	TRBJ2-7	-	-
CASSLRTRMNTEAFF	TGTGCCAGCAGCTTAAGGACACGGATGAACACTGAAGCTTTCTTT	TRBV11-2	TRBJ1-1	-	-
CASAWGDEQFF	TGTGCTAGTGCCTGGGGGGATGAGCAGTTCTTC	TRBV12-5	TRBJ2-1	few	-
CASSPEGAVGSGANVLTF	TGTGCCAGCAGCCCAGAGGGGGCGGTAGGCTCTGGGGCCAACGTCCTGACTTTC	TRBV4-2	TRBJ2-6	-	TRBD1
CASSQGLANQETQYF	TGTGCCAGCAGTCAGGGACTAGCGAACCAAGAGACCCAGTACTTC	TRBV6-1	TRBJ2-5	-	TRBD2
CAWSPFDTQSNQPQHF	TGTGCCTGGAGCCCTTTCGATACCCAGAGCAATCAGCCCCAGCATTTT	TRBV30	TRBJ1-5	-	-
CASSRTANTEAFF	TGTGCCAGCAGCCGGACAGCGAACACTGAAGCTTTCTTT	TRBV13	TRBJ1-1	-	-
CAGSGSDTASTDTQYF	TGTGCCGGCAGCGGGAGCGATACCGCTAGCACAGATACGCAGTATTTT	TRBV10-3	TRBJ2-3	-	TRBD2
CASSLAGPNQPQHF	TGTGCCAGCAGCTTAGCGGGGCCCAATCAGCCCCAGCATTTT	TRBV7-6	TRBJ1-5	-	-